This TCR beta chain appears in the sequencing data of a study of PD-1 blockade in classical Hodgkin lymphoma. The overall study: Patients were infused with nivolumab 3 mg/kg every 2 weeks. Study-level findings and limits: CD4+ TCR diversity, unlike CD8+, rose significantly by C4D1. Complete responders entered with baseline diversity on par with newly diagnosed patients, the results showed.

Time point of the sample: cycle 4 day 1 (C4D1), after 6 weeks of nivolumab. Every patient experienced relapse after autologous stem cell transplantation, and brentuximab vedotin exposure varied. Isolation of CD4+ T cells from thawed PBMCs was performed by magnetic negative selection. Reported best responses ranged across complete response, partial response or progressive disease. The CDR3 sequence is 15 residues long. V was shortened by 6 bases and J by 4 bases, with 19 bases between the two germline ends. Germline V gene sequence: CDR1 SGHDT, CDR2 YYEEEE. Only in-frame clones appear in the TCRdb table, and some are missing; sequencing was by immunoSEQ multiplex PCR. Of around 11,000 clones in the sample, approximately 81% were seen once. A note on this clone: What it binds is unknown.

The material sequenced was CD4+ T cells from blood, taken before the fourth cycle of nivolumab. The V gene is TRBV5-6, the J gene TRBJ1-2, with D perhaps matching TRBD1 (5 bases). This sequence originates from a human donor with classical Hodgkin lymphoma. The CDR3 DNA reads TGTGCCAGCATGAGTCTCAGGGCGAGTAGCTATGGCTACACCTTC. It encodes CASMSLRASSYGYTF.